This T cell receptor (beta chain) was found in a study of CD8 T cells in ankylosing spondylitis. TCRdb ran MiXCR on the 5' RACE reads and lists one entry per CDR3 protein. The repertoire holds approximately 250,000 distinct CDR3 sequences, with around 8% as singletons. The CDR3 loop spans 12 amino acids. V lost 3 bases and J lost 7, with 6 bases in between. In germline, CDR1 is MGHRA, CDR2 YSYEKL. The table lists this clonotype with many counts. This chain joins TRBV4-1 and TRBJ2-2; possibly TRBD2 for D (6 bases). The sample taken for sequencing was blood, either unsorted or a sorted T cell fraction (not recorded which). The clonotype originates from a female donor with ankylosing spondylitis or in good health (not recorded which). CDR3 in amino acids: CASSQGGGELFF. The CDR3 DNA reads as TGCGCCAGCAGCCAGGGAGGCGGGGAGCTGTTTTTT.